Listed here are 24 T cell receptor beta chains from one sample, sequenced in a study of cytomegalovirus exposure and HLA in healthy donors. It was with 60 Vbeta and 13 Jbeta primers that the PCR ran. The assay was immunoSEQ multiplex PCR, and TCRdb's table has in-frame clones only and misses some. The table lists roughly 100,000 clones, 79% of them singletons. The specimen was PBMCs. The receptors come from a man in his fifties or sixties in good health and CMV-seropositive.

J is TRBJ1-2 and V is TRBV18, with D uncertain. The CDR3 length is 18 residues. Trimming pared 3 bases from V and 1 base from J, leaving 21 bases between. Germline CDR1 reads KGHSH; CDR2 reads LQKENI. The CDR3 region has the DNA TGTGCCAGCTCACCCCGGTCGATCAGTTCCAGACTTAACTATGGCTACACCTTC. It specifies CASSPRSISSRLNYGYTF.

This chain links TRBV6-6 with TRBJ2-7; 10 nucleotides line up with TRBD2. CDR3 length: 14 residues. Germline-derived CDR1 and CDR2 are MNHNY and SVGAGI (reference sequence). With 8 bases clipped from V and 6 bases from J, the junction kept 10 bases outside the gene matches. The CDR3 coding sequence is TGTGCCAGCGGAGCGAGCGGGAGGGCCGGCGAGCAGTACTTC. It yields the protein CASGASGRAGEQYF.

This clone was observed once. The V and J genes are TRBV5-1 and TRBJ2-7; 14 bases map to TRBD2. CDR1 and CDR2 from the germline V gene are SGHRS and YFSETQ. Trimming cost V 5 bases and J 3 bases; bases outside gene matches: 4. This CDR3 has 15 residues. The CDR3: CASRSGTSGSYEQYF. Written as DNA, the CDR3 is TGCGCCAGCAGGTCTGGGACTAGCGGGAGCTACGAGCAGTACTTC.

The gene calls are TRBV28 and TRBJ2-7; 12 bases are shared with TRBD2. The CDR3 is 16 residues long. V lost 6 bases, J lost 3 bases, and 9 bases stayed unmatched. Germline lookup yields CDR1 MDHEN and CDR2 SYDVKM. CDR3 sequence reads: CASSLGLAGRYYEQYF. The CDR3 bases are TGTGCCAGCAGCCTGGGACTAGCGGGTCGCTACTACGAGCAGTACTTC.

As to this clone: Additional DNA sequences in this sample encode the identical CDR3. The rearrangement joins TRBV7-9 to TRBJ1-1; possible D gene TRBD1, 5 bases. This CDR3 comprises 14 residues. The V end was cut by 5 bases, the J end by 2 bases, with 12 bases between. Per the germline V gene, CDR1 is SEHNR and CDR2 is FQNEAQ (reference sequence). The CDR3 protein is CASSLMGGNTEAFF. The CDR3 bases are TGTGCCAGCAGCCTCATGGGGGGTAACACTGAAGCTTTCTTT.

This clone was observed a handful of times. The chain combines TRBV12-5 with TRBJ1-3, with TRBD1 as a possible D gene (5 bases). In germline, CDR1 is LGHNT, CDR2 FRNRAP. Trimming shortened V by 1 base and J by 0 bases, and 10 bases separated the two germline ends. The CDR3 spans 16 residues. The CDR3 coding sequence is TGTGCTAGTGGTTTGGGGCAGGGAATCTCTGGAAACACCATATATTTT. This encodes CASGLGQGISGNTIYF.

The chain has TRBV30 and TRBJ2-5; D not certain. CDR3 length: 13 amino acids. In germline, CDR1 is GTSNPN, CDR2 SVGIG (reference sequence). Trimming cost V 0 bases and J 5 bases, with 10 bases left between them. The CDR3 loop is CAWSVRNRETQYF. CDR3 nucleotide sequence: TGTGCCTGGAGTGTACGAAATCGGGAGACCCAGTACTTC.

V is TRBV4-2 and J is TRBJ1-5; D is possibly TRBD1 (5 bases). Germline V CDR1 and CDR2: LGHNA, YNFKEQ. The V end lost 0 bases, the J end lost 7 bases, and 10 bases lay between the germline ends. The CDR3 loop spans 14 amino acids. CDR3 amino acids: CASSQDVGVQPQHF. CDR3 nucleotide sequence: TGTGCCAGCAGCCAAGATGTAGGGGTGCAGCCCCAGCATTTT.

The rearrangement joins TRBV7-2 to TRBJ1-2, with TRBD1 identical over 7 bases. V gave up 6 bases and J gave up 4 bases; unmatched junction bases: 5. Germline V gene sequence: CDR1 SGHTA, CDR2 FQGNSA. This CDR3 region has 13 residues. DNA for the CDR3: TGTGCCAGCAGTCCAGGGGGACGCTATGGCTACACCTTC. It is translated as CASSPGGRYGYTF.

This chain joins TRBV30 and TRBJ2-6; D unclear. V was trimmed by 2 bases and J by 0 bases, leaving 8 bases between them. This CDR3 contains 15 residues. Germline V gene sequence: CDR1 GTSNPN, CDR2 SVGIG (reference sequence). The CDR3 DNA reads as TGTGCCTGGAGTTCTCCCGGCTCTGGGGCCAACGTCCTGACTTTC. Translated: CAWSSPGSGANVLTF. Filled out from reference TRBV30 and TRBJ2-6, the complete variable domain reads SQTIHQWPATLVQPVGSPLSLECTVEGTSNPNLYWYRQAAGRGLQLLFYSVGIGQISSEVPQNLSASRPQDRQFILSSKKLLLSDSGFYLCAWSSPGSGANVLTFGAGSRLTVL.

V usage is TRBV2 and J usage is TRBJ1-2, with TRBD1 as a possible D gene (6 bases). CDR3 size: 12 residues. The V and J ends lost 2 bases and 6 bases respectively, with 7 bases between them. Germline V gives CDR1 SNHLY, CDR2 FYNNEI. The CDR3 loop is CASSETGHGYTF. The CDR3 DNA reads as TGTGCCAGCAGTGAAACAGGGCATGGCTACACCTTC.

The V and J genes are TRBV7-9 and TRBJ2-7, with 9 bases that match TRBD2. V gave up 0 bases and J gave up 2 bases; unmatched junction bases: 5. CDR1 is SEHNR and CDR2 is FQNEAQ in the germline V gene (reference sequence). The CDR3 totals 16 residues. The chain's CDR3 is CASSLAREREAYEQYF. The CDR3 DNA follows: TGTGCCAGCAGCTTAGCGAGAGAGCGGGAGGCCTACGAGCAGTACTTC.

The chain couples TRBV7-9 to TRBJ1-2; TRBD1 aligns across 7 bases. Germline values: CDR1 SEHNR, CDR2 FQNEAQ (reference sequence). Trimming took 4 bases from V and 8 from J; bases not matched to a gene: 7. This CDR3 is 13 amino acids long. The CDR3 loop is CASSSPGGWGYTF. CDR3 nucleotides: TGTGCCAGCAGCTCTCCAGGGGGATGGGGCTACACCTTC.

This chain joins TRBV6-5 and TRBJ1-2, with D possibly matching TRBD1 (5 bases). This CDR3 has 15 amino acids. Germline V lookup: CDR1 MNHEY, CDR2 SVGAGI. The V and J ends lost 5 bases and 2 bases respectively, with 15 bases between them. Here the CDR3 DNA reads TGTGCCAGCAGTCCCCTTGGGGAGGGGAACTATGGCTACACCTTC. Residues: CASSPLGEGNYGYTF.

This chain connects TRBV19 to TRBJ2-5; 11 bases fit TRBD2. Germline-derived CDR1 and CDR2 are LNHDA and SQIVND (reference sequence). This CDR3 has 18 residues. Losses at the gene ends were 5 bases for V and 10 bases for J; bases not matched to a gene: 21. The CDR3 bases are TGTGCCAGTAGTCCCTCCCCTCTAGCGGGAGGAACGCCAGGGGACCAGTACTTC. Translation: CASSPSPLAGGTPGDQYF. Full variable domain (remainder filled in from reference TRBV19 and TRBJ2-5): DGGITQSPKYLFRKEGQNVTLSCEQNLNHDAMYWYRQDPGQGLRLIYYSQIVNDFQKGDIAEGYSVSREKKESFPLTVTSAQKNPTAFYLCASSPSPLAGGTPGDQYFGPGTRLLVL.

J is TRBJ1-2 and V is TRBV7-2; the D gene is possibly TRBD1 (5 bases). Trimming took off 0 bases at V and 8 bases at J, with 10 bases between the two ends. The CDR3 contains 13 residues. Germline V lookup: CDR1 SGHTA, CDR2 FQGNSA. In DNA form, the CDR3 reads TGTGCCAGCAGCTTAGCAAGGGGTTGGGGCTACACCTTC. Translated, it gives CASSLARGWGYTF.

The genes are TRBV28 and TRBJ2-5, with TRBD2 matching over 11 bases. The CDR3 has 17 amino acids. Trimming removed 3 bases from V and 1 base from J; junction bases left unmatched: 7. CDR1 MDHEN and CDR2 SYDVKM come from the germline V gene. The CDR3 reads CASSFLAGGPGQETQYF. Written as DNA, the CDR3 is TGTGCCAGCAGTTTTTTAGCGGGAGGGCCGGGCCAAGAGACCCAGTACTTC.

In regard to this clone: Other DNA sequences in the sample encode the same CDR3. The chain carries TRBV28 and TRBJ2-7; D may be TRBD1 (5 bases). CDR1 MDHEN and CDR2 SYDVKM come from the germline V gene. This CDR3 is 12 amino acids long. Trimming took off 2 bases at V and 4 bases at J, with 6 bases between the two ends. CDR3 coding DNA: TGTGCCAGCAGTTTACAGGGATACGAGCAGTACTTC. Its translation: CASSLQGYEQYF.

The CDR3 spells CASSSQGTEAFF. CDR3 coding DNA: TGTGCCAGTAGTTCCCAGGGTACTGAAGCTTTCTTT. The chain couples TRBV19 to TRBJ1-1, with D possibly TRBD1 on 5 matching bases. This CDR3 has 12 residues. Germline loops: CDR1 LNHDA, CDR2 SQIVND (reference sequence). Trimming took 5 bases from V and 5 from J, leaving 9 bases between them.

The V call is TRBV5-1, the J call TRBJ2-7; 7 nucleotides align to TRBD1. Trimming cost V 1 base and J 0 bases; bases outside gene matches: 4. Germline assignment: CDR1 SGHRS and CDR2 YFSETQ. The CDR3 has 15 residues. The CDR3 reads CASSLPGGSSYEQYF. In DNA, the CDR3 is TGCGCCAGCAGCTTGCCAGGGGGAAGCTCCTACGAGCAGTACTTC.

The V gene is TRBV29-1, the J gene TRBJ1-1; 10 positions match TRBD1. There are 14 residues in the CDR3. Germline lookup yields CDR1 SQVTM and CDR2 ANQGSEA. J gave up 3 bases and V 5 bases, and 6 bases lay outside the gene matches. CDR3: CSVRQGAADTEAFF. The CDR3, as DNA: TGCAGCGTTAGACAGGGGGCAGCGGACACTGAAGCTTTCTTT.

This clone has just a few counts. The rearrangement joins TRBV11-2 to TRBJ2-5, with 7 bases fitting TRBD2. This CDR3 is 15 amino acids long. Germline assignment: CDR1 SGHAT and CDR2 FQNNGV. Trimming removed 2 bases from V and 0 bases from J; junction bases left unmatched: 3. CDR3 bases: TGTGCCAGCAGCTTATTAGGGACTAACCAAGAGACCCAGTACTTC. Encoded protein: CASSLLGTNQETQYF.

J is TRBJ2-2 and V is TRBV9; D gene unclear. Germline lookup yields CDR1 SGDLS and CDR2 YYNGEE. This CDR3 spans 13 amino acids. V dropped 7 bases and J dropped 1 base, with 8 bases sitting between them. The chain's CDR3 is CASQTGNTGELFF. The CDR3 bases are TGTGCCAGCCAAACGGGGAACACCGGGGAGCTGTTTTTT.

There are a few counts of this clone. The chain links TRBV18 to TRBJ2-1; TRBD2 aligns across 7 bases. Germline V gives CDR1 KGHSH, CDR2 LQKENI. The CDR3 consists of 15 residues. J was trimmed by 0 bases and V by 3 bases; bases with no gene match: 2. The CDR3 nucleotides read TGTGCCAGCTCACCGCTAGCGGACTCCTACAATGAGCAGTTCTTC. Protein sequence: CASSPLADSYNEQFF.